These T cell receptor beta chains were read from a single sample in a study of T cell repertoires in cytomegalovirus infection. TCRdb re-derived calls from the reads in MiXCR, one entry per CDR3 protein. The data show more than 650,000 distinct CDR3 sequences, roughly 36% seen once. What was sequenced was PBMCs. These receptor sequences come from a human donor in good health (CMV status not recorded). Some clones in this sample may be carry-over from other donors' samples. Each CDR3 is given with its conserved first and last residue. The order of the fields is CDR3 length, V gene, J gene, clone size, D gene, CDR3 DNA, CDR3 protein. A D gene is named only where the DNA matches it firmly. A clone size is listed for some rows: how often the clone was seen (once, few, many), or a class if it is expanded.

>16|TRBV27|TRBJ1-1|.|.
TGTGCCAGCAGCCGACGCACAGATCATCGGAACACTGAAGCTTTCTTT
CASSRRTDHRNTEAFF
>15|TRBV27|TRBJ2-7|.|.
TGTGCCAGCAGCCGCTTCGCGGACAGTCGTGACGAGCAGTACTTC
CASSRFADSRDEQYF
>16|TRBV7-8|TRBJ2-1|.|TRBD1
TGTGCCAGCAGCCCAAGGACAGGGGGATCGGACAATGAGCAGTTCTTC
CASSPRTGGSDNEQFF
>15|TRBV9|TRBJ1-4|.|.
TGTGCCAGCAGCTCGTTCAGGGGCGCGGATGAAAAACTGTTTTTT
CASSSFRGADEKLFF
>13|TRBV24-1|TRBJ1-1|.|.
TGTGCCACCAGTGAGCGACACCACACTGAAGCTTTCTTT
CATSERHHTEAFF
>15|TRBV20-1|TRBJ1-1|few|TRBD1
TGCAGTGCTAGAAGACAGGGGTGGGGGAACACTGAAGCTTTCTTT
CSARRQGWGNTEAFF
>16|TRBV7-2|TRBJ1-2|many|.
TGTGCCAGCAGCCACTGGAGGCAGCCCACAGGCTATGGCTACACCTTC
CASSHWRQPTGYGYTF
>14|TRBV6-1|TRBJ2-2|.|.
TGTGCCAGCACTGGAAGTGAAAACACCGGGGAGCTGTTTTTT
CASTGSENTGELFF
>16|TRBV9|TRBJ2-5|.|.
TGTGCCAGCAGCTTGCCTCGCAGGGGGGAGGGAGAGACCCAGTACTTC
CASSLPRRGEGETQYF
>14|TRBV6-5|TRBJ1-1|few|TRBD1
TGTGCCAGCAGTTACGGGGGTCAGGGGGCTGAAGCTTTCTTT
CASSYGGQGAEAFF
>14|TRBV7-8|TRBJ1-5|.|.
TGTGCCAGCAGCTTCGGAAGGGCAAAGCAGCCCCAGCATTTT
CASSFGRAKQPQHF
>15|TRBV10-3|TRBJ2-3|few|.
TGTGCCATCAGTGCAAGGGACATAAGCACAGATACGCAGTATTTT
CAISARDISTDTQYF
>13|TRBV28|TRBJ1-4|few|TRBD1
TGTGCCAGCAGTTTACCAGACAGGGGATCACTGTTTTTT
CASSLPDRGSLFF
>14|TRBV7-2|TRBJ1-1|many|.
TGTGCCAGCAGCCCGGCCAGGGGGAACACTGAAGCTTTCTTT
CASSPARGNTEAFF
>16|TRBV7-9|TRBJ2-1|.|TRBD1
TGTGCCAGCAGCCCCGACCGGGACAGGGGAAACAATGAGCAGTTCTTC
CASSPDRDRGNNEQFF
>14|TRBV7-9|TRBJ1-2|few|.
TGTGCCAGCAGCCGAACTTTCGGGACTGTTGGCTACACCTTC
CASSRTFGTVGYTF
>12|TRBV10-3|TRBJ1-2|.|.
TGTGCCATCAGTGCGGGAGTGAAGGGCTACACCTTC
CAISAGVKGYTF
>14|TRBV19|TRBJ1-2|once|.
TGTGCCAGTAGCAGCTTAGGGGACAACTATGGCTACACCTTC
CASSSLGDNYGYTF
>13|TRBV7-2|TRBJ2-7|few|.
TGTGCCAGCAGCTTATGGGTCGGCCACGAGCAGTACTTC
CASSLWVGHEQYF
>16|TRBV7-9|TRBJ2-5|few|.
TGTGCCAGCAGCCTTGTCCTGGGAGAGATGGTGGAGACCCAGTACTTC
CASSLVLGEMVETQYF
>17|TRBV12-3/TRBV12-4|TRBJ2-5|.|.
TGTGCCAGCAGCCCTATCATCACAGTGACAACACAAGAGACCCAGTACTTC
CASSPIITVTTQETQYF
>14|TRBV20-1|TRBJ1-2|.|.
TGCAGTGCTAGAGATCCCCAGAAAGCGCGGAGCTACACCTTC
CSARDPQKARSYTF
>12|TRBV4-2|TRBJ1-2|.|.
TGTGCCAGCAGCTGGGGGAGGGATGGCTACACCTTC
CASSWGRDGYTF
>13|TRBV12-3/TRBV12-4|TRBJ1-2|few|.
TGTGCCAGCAGAAAAACTGCTAACTATGGCTACACCTTC
CASRKTANYGYTF
>14|TRBV7-8|TRBJ1-5|.|.
TGTGCCAGCAGCTTAGCGGAGGTCAATCAGCCCCAGCATTTT
CASSLAEVNQPQHF
>14|TRBV7-3|TRBJ2-2|.|.
TGTGCCAGCAGGGGTCTTTCGAACACCGGGGAGCTGTTTTTT
CASRGLSNTGELFF
>17|TRBV4-1|TRBJ1-1|.|.
TGCGCCAGCAGCCAAGACCAGTACTCACCAGGCGACACTGAAGCTTTCTTT
CASSQDQYSPGDTEAFF
>17|TRBV28|TRBJ2-2|.|.
TGTGCCAGCAGCCTAAGACCCGGGACGGCGAACACCGGGGAGCTGTTTTTT
CASSLRPGTANTGELFF